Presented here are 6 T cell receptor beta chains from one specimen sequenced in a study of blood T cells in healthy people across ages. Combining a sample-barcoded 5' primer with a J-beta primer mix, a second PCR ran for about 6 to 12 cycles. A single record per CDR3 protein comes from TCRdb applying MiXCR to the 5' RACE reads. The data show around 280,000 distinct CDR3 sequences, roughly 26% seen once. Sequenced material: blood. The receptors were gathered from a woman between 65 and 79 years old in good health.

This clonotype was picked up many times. CDR3 in DNA: TGCGCCAGCAGCCCAAAGAACGGACAGCGGGGTACAGATACGCAGTATTTT. This translates into CASSPKNGQRGTDTQYF. The chain uses TRBV4-1 and TRBJ2-3, with a weak D call TRBD2 (7 bases). CDR3 length equals 17 residues. Germline V lookup: CDR1 MGHRA, CDR2 YSYEKL. With 4 bases removed from V and 3 bases from J, the gap between germline ends came to 20 bases.

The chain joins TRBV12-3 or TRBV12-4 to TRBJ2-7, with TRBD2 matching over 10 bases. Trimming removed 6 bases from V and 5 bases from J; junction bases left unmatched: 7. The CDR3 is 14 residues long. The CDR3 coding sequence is TGTGCCAGCAGGAGGACTAGCGGTTCCAACGAGCAGTACTTC. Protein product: CASRRTSGSNEQYF.

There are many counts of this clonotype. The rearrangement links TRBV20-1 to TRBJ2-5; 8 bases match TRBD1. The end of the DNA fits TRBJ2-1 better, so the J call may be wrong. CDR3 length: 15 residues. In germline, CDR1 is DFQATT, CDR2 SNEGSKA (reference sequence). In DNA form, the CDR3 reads TGCAGTGCTAGAGAGTGGCAGGGGGCGAATAATGAGCAGTTCTTC. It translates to CSAREWQGANNEQFF.

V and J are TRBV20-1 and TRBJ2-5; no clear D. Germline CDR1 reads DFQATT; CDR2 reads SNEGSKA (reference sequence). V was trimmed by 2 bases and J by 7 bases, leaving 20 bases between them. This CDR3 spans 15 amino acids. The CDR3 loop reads CSARQTGATVRTQYF. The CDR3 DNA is TGCAGTGCTAGACAGACTGGCGCGACGGTTCGGACCCAGTACTTC.

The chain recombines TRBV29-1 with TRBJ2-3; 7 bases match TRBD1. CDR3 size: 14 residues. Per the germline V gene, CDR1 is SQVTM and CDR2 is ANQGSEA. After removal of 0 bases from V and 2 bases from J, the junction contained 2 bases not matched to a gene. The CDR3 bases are TGCAGCGTTGAAGAGGACAGGAACACAGATACGCAGTATTTT. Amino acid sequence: CSVEEDRNTDTQYF.

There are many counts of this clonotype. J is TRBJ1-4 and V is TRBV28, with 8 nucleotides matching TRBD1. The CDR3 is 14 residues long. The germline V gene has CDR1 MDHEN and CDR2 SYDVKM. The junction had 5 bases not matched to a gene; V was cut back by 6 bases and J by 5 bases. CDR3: CASRTGGENEKLFF. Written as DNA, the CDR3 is TGTGCCAGCAGAACAGGGGGAGAGAATGAAAAACTGTTTTTT. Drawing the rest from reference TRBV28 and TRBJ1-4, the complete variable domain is DVKVTQSSRYLVKRTGEKVFLECVQDMDHENMFWYRQDPGLGLRLIYFSYDVKMKEKGDIPEGYSVSREKKERFSLILESASTNQTSMYLCASRTGGENEKLFFGSGTQLSVL.